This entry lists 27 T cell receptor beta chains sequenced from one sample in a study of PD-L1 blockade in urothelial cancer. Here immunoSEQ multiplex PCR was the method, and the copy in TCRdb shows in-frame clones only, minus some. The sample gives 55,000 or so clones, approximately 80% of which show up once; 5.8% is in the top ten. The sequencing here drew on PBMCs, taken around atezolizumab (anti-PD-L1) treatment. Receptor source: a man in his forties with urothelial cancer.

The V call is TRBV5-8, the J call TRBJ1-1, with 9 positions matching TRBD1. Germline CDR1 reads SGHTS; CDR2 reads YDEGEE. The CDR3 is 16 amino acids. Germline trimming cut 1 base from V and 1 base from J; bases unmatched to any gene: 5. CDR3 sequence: CASSLRGTGTNTEAFF. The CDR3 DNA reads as TGTGCCAGCAGCTTGAGAGGGACAGGGACGAACACTGAAGCTTTCTTT.

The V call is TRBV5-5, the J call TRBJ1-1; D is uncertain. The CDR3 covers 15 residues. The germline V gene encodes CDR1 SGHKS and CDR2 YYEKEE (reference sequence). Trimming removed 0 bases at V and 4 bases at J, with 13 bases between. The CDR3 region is CASSLAGRDFTEAFF. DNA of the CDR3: TGTGCCAGCAGCTTGGCCGGTCGGGATTTCACTGAAGCTTTCTTT.

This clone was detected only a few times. The CDR3 protein is CASSDSYGSLFF. The CDR3 DNA reads TGTGCCAGCAGTGACTCCTACGGTTCGCTGTTTTTT. The V gene is TRBV6-4, the J gene TRBJ1-4; D unclear. Germline V gives CDR1 MRHNA, CDR2 SNTAGT. The CDR3 has 12 amino acids. V was trimmed by 0 bases and J by 14 bases, leaving 10 bases between them.

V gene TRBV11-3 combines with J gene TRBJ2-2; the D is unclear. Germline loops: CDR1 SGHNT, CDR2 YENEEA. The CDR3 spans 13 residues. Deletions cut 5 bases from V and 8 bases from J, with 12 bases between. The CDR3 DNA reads TGTGCCAGCAGCGCGGATTACGGGGGGGAGCTGTTTTTT. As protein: CASSADYGGELFF.

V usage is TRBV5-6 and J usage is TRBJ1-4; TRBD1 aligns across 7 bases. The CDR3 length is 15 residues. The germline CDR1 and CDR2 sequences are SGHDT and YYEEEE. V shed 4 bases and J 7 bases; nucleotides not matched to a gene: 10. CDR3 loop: CASSPAGAGGEKLFF. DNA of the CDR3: TGTGCCAGCAGCCCTGCTGGGGCAGGGGGTGAAAAACTGTTTTTT.

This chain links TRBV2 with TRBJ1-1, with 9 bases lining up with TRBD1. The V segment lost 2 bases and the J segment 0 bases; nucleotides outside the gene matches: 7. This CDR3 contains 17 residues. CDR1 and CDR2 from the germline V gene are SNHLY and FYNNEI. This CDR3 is CASSEPPGTGMNTEAFF. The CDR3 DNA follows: TGTGCCAGCAGTGAACCCCCAGGGACAGGGATGAACACTGAAGCTTTCTTT.

CDR3 coding DNA: TGTGCCAGCAGAAGACAGGGGGGTTCTAATGAAAAACTGTTTTTT. Encoded protein: CASRRQGGSNEKLFF. The chain uses TRBV28 and TRBJ1-4; 9 bases map to TRBD1. Germline lookup yields CDR1 MDHEN and CDR2 SYDVKM. This CDR3 comprises 15 residues. The ends lost 6 bases at V and 3 bases at J; junction bases unmatched: 5.

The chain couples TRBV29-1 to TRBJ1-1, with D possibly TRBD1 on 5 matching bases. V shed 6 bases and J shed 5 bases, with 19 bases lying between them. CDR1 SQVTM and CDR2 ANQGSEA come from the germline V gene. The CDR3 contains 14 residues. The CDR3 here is CSVSGGLMVTEAFF. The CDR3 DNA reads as TGCAGCGTATCCGGGGGTTTGATGGTTACTGAAGCTTTCTTT.

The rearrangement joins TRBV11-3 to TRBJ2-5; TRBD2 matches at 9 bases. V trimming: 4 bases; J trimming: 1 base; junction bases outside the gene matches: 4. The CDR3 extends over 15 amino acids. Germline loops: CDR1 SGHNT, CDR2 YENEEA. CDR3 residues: CASSSSGALQETQYF. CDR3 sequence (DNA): TGTGCCAGCAGCTCTAGCGGGGCCCTCCAAGAGACCCAGTACTTC.

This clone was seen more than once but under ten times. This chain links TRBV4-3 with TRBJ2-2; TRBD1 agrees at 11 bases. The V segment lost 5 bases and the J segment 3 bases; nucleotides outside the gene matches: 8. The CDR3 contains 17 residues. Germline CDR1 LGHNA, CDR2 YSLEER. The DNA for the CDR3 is TGCGCCAGCAGCAGATCTTGGGACAGGGGGGACACCGGGGAGCTGTTTTTT. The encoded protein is CASSRSWDRGDTGELFF.

CDR3: CASSLGSAPAYGYTF. CDR3 DNA: TGTGCCAGCAGCTTGGGCTCGGCCCCGGCCTATGGCTACACCTTC. The V call is TRBV11-1, the J call TRBJ1-2, with no clear D. Germline-derived CDR1 and CDR2 are SGHAT and FQDESV (reference sequence). The CDR3 spans 15 residues. Trimming stripped 3 bases from V and 4 bases from J, with 15 bases between.

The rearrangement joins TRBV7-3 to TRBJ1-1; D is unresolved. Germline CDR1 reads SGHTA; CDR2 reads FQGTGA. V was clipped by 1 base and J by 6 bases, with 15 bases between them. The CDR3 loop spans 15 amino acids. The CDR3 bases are TGTGCCAGCAGCTTAAAAGGCCCGGGATATTCTGAAGCTTTCTTT. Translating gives CASSLKGPGYSEAFF.

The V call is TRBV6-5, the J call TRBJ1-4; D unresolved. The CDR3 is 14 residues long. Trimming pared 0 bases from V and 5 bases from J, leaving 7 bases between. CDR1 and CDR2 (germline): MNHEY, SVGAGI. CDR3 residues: CASSYSAANEKLFF. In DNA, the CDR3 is TGTGCCAGCAGTTACTCGGCAGCGAATGAAAAACTGTTTTTT.

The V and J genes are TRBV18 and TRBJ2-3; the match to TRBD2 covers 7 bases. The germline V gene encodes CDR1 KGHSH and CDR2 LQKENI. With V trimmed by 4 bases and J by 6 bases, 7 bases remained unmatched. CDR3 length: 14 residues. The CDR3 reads CASSLQRGGDTQYF. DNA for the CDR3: TGTGCCAGCTCACTCCAACGGGGAGGGGATACGCAGTATTTT.

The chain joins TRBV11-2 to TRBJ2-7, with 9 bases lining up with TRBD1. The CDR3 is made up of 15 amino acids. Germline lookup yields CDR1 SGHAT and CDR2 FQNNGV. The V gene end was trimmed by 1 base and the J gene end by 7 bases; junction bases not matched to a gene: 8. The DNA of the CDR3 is TGTGCCAGCAGCTTAGGGTCCTACAGGGGGCGGGAGCAGTACTTC. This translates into CASSLGSYRGREQYF.

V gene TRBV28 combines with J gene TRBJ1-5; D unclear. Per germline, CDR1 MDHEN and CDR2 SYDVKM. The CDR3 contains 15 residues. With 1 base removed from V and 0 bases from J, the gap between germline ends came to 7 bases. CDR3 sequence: CASSLSGYSNQPQHF. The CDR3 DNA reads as TGTGCCAGCAGTTTATCGGGGTATAGCAATCAGCCCCAGCATTTT.

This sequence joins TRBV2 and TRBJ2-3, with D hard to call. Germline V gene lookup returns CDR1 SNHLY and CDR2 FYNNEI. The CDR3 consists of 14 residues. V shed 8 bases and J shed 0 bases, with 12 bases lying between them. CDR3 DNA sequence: TGTGCCAGCGGCCCACCATATAGCACAGATACGCAGTATTTT. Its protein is CASGPPYSTDTQYF. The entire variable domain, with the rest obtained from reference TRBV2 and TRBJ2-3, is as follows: EPEVTQTPSHQVTQMGQEVILRCVPISNHLYFYWYRQILGQKVEFLVSFYNNEISEKSEIFDDQFSVERPDGSNFTLKIRSTKLEDSAMYFCASGPPYSTDTQYFGPGTRLTVL.

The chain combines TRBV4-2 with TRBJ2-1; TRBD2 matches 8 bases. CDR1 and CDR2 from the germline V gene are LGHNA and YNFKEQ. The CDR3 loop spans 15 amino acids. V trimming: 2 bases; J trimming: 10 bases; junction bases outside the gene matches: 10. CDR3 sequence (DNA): TGTGCCAGCAGCCAATCGGGACTAGTCTTCGGAGAGCAGTTCTTC. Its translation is CASSQSGLVFGEQFF.

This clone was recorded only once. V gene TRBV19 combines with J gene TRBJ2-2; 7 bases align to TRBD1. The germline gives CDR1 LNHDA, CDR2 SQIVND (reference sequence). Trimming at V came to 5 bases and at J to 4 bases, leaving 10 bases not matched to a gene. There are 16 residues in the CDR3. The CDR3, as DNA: TGTGCCAGTAGTTCCCACGACAGGGTGAGCACCGGGGAGCTGTTTTTT. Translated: CASSSHDRVSTGELFF.

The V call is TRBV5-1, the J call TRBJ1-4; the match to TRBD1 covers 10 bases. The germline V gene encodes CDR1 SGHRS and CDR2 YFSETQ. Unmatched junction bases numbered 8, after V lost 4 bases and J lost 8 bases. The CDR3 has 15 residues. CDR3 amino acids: CASSAETGGAEKLFF. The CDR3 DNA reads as TGCGCCAGCAGCGCGGAGACAGGGGGCGCGGAAAAACTGTTTTTT.

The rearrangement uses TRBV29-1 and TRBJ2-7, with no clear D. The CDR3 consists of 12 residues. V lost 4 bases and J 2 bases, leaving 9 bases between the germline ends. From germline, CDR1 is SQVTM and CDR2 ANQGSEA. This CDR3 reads CSVASSTYEQYF. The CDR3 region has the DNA TGCAGCGTTGCGTCGAGTACCTACGAGCAGTACTTC.

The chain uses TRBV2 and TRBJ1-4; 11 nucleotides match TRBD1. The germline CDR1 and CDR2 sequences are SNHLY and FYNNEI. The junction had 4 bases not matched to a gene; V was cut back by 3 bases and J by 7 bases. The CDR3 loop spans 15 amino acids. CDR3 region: CASSEGQGEGEKLFF. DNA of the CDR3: TGTGCCAGCAGTGAGGGACAGGGGGAAGGTGAAAAACTGTTTTTT.

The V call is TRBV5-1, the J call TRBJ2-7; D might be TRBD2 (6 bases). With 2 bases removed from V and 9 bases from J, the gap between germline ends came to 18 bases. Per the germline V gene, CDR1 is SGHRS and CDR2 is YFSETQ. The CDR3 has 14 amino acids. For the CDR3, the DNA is TGCGCCAGCAGCTTAGGTCCGGGGGAACTGGGGCAGTACTTC. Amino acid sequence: CASSLGPGELGQYF. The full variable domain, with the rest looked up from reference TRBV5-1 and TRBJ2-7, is KAGVTQTPRYLIKTRGQQVTLSCSPISGHRSVSWYQQTPGQGLQFLFEYFSETQRNKGNFPGRFSGRQFSNSRSEMNVSTLELGDSALYLCASSLGPGELGQYFGPGTRLTVT.

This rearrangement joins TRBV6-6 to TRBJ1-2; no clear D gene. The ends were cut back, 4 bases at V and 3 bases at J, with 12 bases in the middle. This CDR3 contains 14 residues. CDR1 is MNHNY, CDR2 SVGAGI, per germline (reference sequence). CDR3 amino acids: CASSSPGGYYGYTF. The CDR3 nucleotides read TGTGCCAGCAGTTCGCCCGGCGGCTACTATGGCTACACCTTC.

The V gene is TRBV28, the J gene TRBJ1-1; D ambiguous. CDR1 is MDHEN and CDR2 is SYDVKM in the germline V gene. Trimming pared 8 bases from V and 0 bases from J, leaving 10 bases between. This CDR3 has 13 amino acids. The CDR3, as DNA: TGTGCCAGCTTCCAACAAATGAACACTGAAGCTTTCTTT. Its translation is CASFQQMNTEAFF.

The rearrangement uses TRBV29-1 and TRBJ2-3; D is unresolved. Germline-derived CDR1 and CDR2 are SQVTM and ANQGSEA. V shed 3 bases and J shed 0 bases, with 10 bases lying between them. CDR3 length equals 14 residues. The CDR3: CSVDSGASTDTQYF. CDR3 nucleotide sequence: TGCAGCGTTGATTCCGGAGCGAGCACAGATACGCAGTATTTT.

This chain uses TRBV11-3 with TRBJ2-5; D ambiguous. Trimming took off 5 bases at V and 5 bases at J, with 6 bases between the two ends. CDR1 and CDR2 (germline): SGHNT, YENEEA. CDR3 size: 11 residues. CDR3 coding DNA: TGTGCCAGCAGCGCTGGCGAGACCCAGTACTTC. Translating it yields CASSAGETQYF.